One sample yielded the 22 T cell receptor beta chains listed below, sequenced in a study of CD8 T cells in Susac syndrome. Random hexamers were used to reverse transcribe roughly 0.5 to 1 ug of RNA. Using its own MiXCR run on the immunoSEQ multiplex PCR reads, TCRdb lists one record per CDR3 protein. The table has more than 85,000 distinct CDR3 sequences, around 95% seen once. The sample comprised CD4+ T cells from PBMCs. The receptors stem from a human donor in good health.

The V and J genes are TRBV2 and TRBJ1-1; D ambiguous. The CDR3 is 13 residues long. V lost 6 bases, J lost 3 bases, and 11 bases lay in between. Germline loops: CDR1 SNHLY, CDR2 FYNNEI. DNA of the CDR3: TGTGCCAGCAGGATAGGACGGGACACTGAAGCTTTCTTT. Protein sequence: CASRIGRDTEAFF.

The chain carries TRBV7-9 and TRBJ2-6, with unresolved D. This CDR3 region has 14 residues. Trimming shortened V by 5 bases and J by 4 bases, and 9 bases separated the two germline ends. Per germline, CDR1 SEHNR and CDR2 FQNEAQ (reference sequence). The CDR3 reads CASSPKTGANVLTF. The DNA for the CDR3 is TGTGCCAGCAGCCCAAAGACGGGGGCCAACGTCCTGACTTTC.

This chain links TRBV9 with TRBJ1-1; no clear D gene. Germline V lookup: CDR1 SGDLS, CDR2 YYNGEE. V gave up 4 bases and J gave up 8 bases, with 15 bases separating them. This CDR3 spans 13 amino acids. DNA for the CDR3: TGTGCCAGCAGCTTGAGCTTAGGCCGGGAAGCTTTCTTT. Translating gives CASSLSLGREAFF.

The table lists this clonotype with a count of one. CDR3 in amino acids: CASSEDRGGGGYTF. CDR3 bases: TGTGCCAGCTCCGAGGACAGGGGCGGGGGTGGCTACACCTTC. This rearrangement joins TRBV12-3 or TRBV12-4 to TRBJ1-2, with 9 bases fitting TRBD1. The CDR3 consists of 14 residues. J gave up 7 bases and V 8 bases, and 11 bases lay outside the gene matches.

The CDR3: CASSFLQSPGTGTHQPQHF. As DNA, the CDR3 is TGTGCCAGCAGCTTCCTTCAATCCCCAGGGACAGGGACCCATCAGCCCCAGCATTTT. The V call is TRBV7-8, the J call TRBJ1-5; the match to TRBD1 covers 9 bases. V gave up 3 bases and J gave up 5 bases; unmatched junction bases: 17. The CDR3 has 19 amino acids. Looked up from germline, CDR1 is SGHVS and CDR2 is FQNEAQ.

V is TRBV28 and J is TRBJ2-7, with D perhaps TRBD1 or TRBD2 (5 bases each). In germline, CDR1 is MDHEN, CDR2 SYDVKM. There are 16 residues in the CDR3. V lost 4 bases to trimming and J lost 0 bases, with 16 bases between them. The chain's CDR3 is CASSYPRDGSSYEQYF. The CDR3 region has the DNA TGTGCCAGCAGTTACCCCCGGGACGGTAGCTCCTACGAGCAGTACTTC.

V and J are TRBV20-1 and TRBJ1-2; TRBD1 might be the D (6 bases). The CDR3 has 12 amino acids. The V end lost 6 bases, the J end lost 4 bases, and 12 bases lay between the germline ends. Germline CDR1 is DFQATT and CDR2 is SNEGSKA (reference sequence). CDR3 in DNA: TGCAGTGCCCCGTGGACAGTCTATGGCTACACCTTC. Amino acid sequence: CSAPWTVYGYTF.

This clonotype was detected a few times. The rearrangement joins TRBV2 to TRBJ2-6; D not resolved. Germline loops: CDR1 SNHLY, CDR2 FYNNEI. This CDR3 contains 13 residues. V was trimmed by 6 bases and J by 3 bases, leaving 6 bases between them. Here the CDR3 reads CASSLYGANVLTF. In DNA, the CDR3 is TGTGCCAGCAGCTTGTATGGGGCCAACGTCCTGACTTTC.

The genes are TRBV19 and TRBJ2-3, with a possible D match to TRBD2 (6 bases). CDR1 LNHDA and CDR2 SQIVND come from the germline V gene (reference sequence). Trimming took 5 bases from V and 0 from J, leaving 15 bases between them. The CDR3 spans 16 residues. CDR3 sequence (DNA): TGTGCCAGTAGTGACCCAGGAGGGAGTAGCACAGATACGCAGTATTTT. Amino acid sequence: CASSDPGGSSTDTQYF.

This chain connects TRBV9 to TRBJ1-5, with D hard to call. The germline V gene encodes CDR1 SGDLS and CDR2 YYNGEE. V was pared by 0 bases and J by 2 bases, with 9 bases between. The CDR3 covers 15 residues. The CDR3, as DNA: TGTGCCAGCAGCGTAGGTGAGGGCCGCAATCAGCCCCAGCATTTT. Its protein is CASSVGEGRNQPQHF.

V gene TRBV7-9 combines with J gene TRBJ2-5; no definite D call. Germline CDR1 reads SEHNR; CDR2 reads FQNEAQ (reference sequence). The CDR3 runs 13 residues. Trimming removed 5 bases at V and 4 bases at J, with 11 bases between. CDR3 sequence: CASSAQNGETQYF. The DNA for the CDR3 is TGTGCCAGCAGCGCGCAAAACGGAGAGACCCAGTACTTC.

V gene TRBV29-1 combines with J gene TRBJ1-1; D is uncertain. Germline loops: CDR1 SQVTM, CDR2 ANQGSEA. The CDR3 totals 11 residues. V lost 6 bases to trimming and J lost 10 bases, with 15 bases between them. The chain's CDR3 is CSVGPFGAAFF. In DNA, the CDR3 is TGCAGCGTAGGACCCTTCGGTGCAGCTTTCTTT.

The rearrangement joins TRBV29-1 to TRBJ2-2, with D uncertain. The V end lost 4 bases, the J end lost 0 bases, and 12 bases lay between the germline ends. This CDR3 is built from 15 residues. CDR1 is SQVTM and CDR2 is ANQGSEA in the germline V gene. CDR3 region: CSVGTRHANTGELFF. The CDR3 DNA follows: TGCAGCGTTGGGACCCGACACGCGAACACCGGGGAGCTGTTTTTT.

This clonotype was counted once. The chain recombines TRBV19 with TRBJ2-1; 8 positions agree with TRBD2. V lost 3 bases to trimming and J lost 9 bases; unmatched junction nucleotides: 16. This CDR3 is built from 17 residues. Germline V gives CDR1 LNHDA, CDR2 SQIVND (reference sequence). CDR3 loop: CASSMIPGAGGWGEQFF. DNA for the CDR3: TGTGCCAGTAGTATGATCCCCGGGGCGGGAGGATGGGGTGAGCAGTTCTTC.

This chain joins TRBV29-1 and TRBJ2-2; the match to TRBD1 covers 10 bases. V shed 7 bases and J 6 bases; nucleotides not matched to a gene: 5. CDR1 and CDR2 (germline): SQVTM, ANQGSEA. The CDR3 length is 13 residues. The DNA of the CDR3 is TGCAGCGGCGGACAGGGGGAGGCCGGGGAGCTGTTTTTT. Amino acid sequence: CSGGQGEAGELFF.

The chain joins TRBV15 to TRBJ1-4; D unclear. Between the trimmed V and J ends, which lost 0 bases and 4 bases, there was a span of 12 bases. Germline CDR1 is LNHNV and CDR2 is YYDKDF (reference sequence). CDR3 length equals 16 residues. In DNA form, the CDR3 reads TGTGCCACCAGCAGAGATCTTGTGGAGATTAATGAAAAACTGTTTTTT. Translation: CATSRDLVEINEKLFF.

The chain carries TRBV6-2 or TRBV6-3 and TRBJ2-7, with D possibly TRBD1 on 6 matching bases. The germline gives CDR1 MNHEY, CDR2 SVGEGT. Between the trimmed V and J ends, which lost 6 bases and 3 bases, there was a span of 15 bases. CDR3 size: 14 residues. The CDR3 nucleotides read TGTGCCAGCAGGACGACAGGAGAATTCTACGAGCAGTACTTC. Its protein is CASRTTGEFYEQYF.

This clonotype was picked up a small number of times. The V and J genes are TRBV7-2 and TRBJ2-5; 7 nucleotides align to TRBD2. Germline V gene data show CDR1 as SGHTA and CDR2 as FQGNSA. The CDR3 has 16 amino acids. Trimming took 5 bases from V and 2 from J; bases not matched to a gene: 11. For the CDR3, the DNA is TGTGCCAGCAGCCCCCAGCGGGGAGGGACTCAAGAGACCCAGTACTTC. Its protein product is CASSPQRGGTQETQYF.

J is TRBJ2-7 and V is TRBV5-1; either TRBD1 or TRBD2 may supply D (6 bases each). V was clipped by 5 bases and J by 2 bases, with 11 bases between them. The CDR3 contains 13 residues. Germline V gives CDR1 SGHRS, CDR2 YFSETQ. CDR3 bases: TGCGCCAGCAGTAGGGGGGAGACCTACGAGCAGTACTTC. Translating gives CASSRGETYEQYF.

This chain links TRBV29-1 with TRBJ2-7; D perhaps matches TRBD1 (5 bases). V was trimmed by 7 bases and J by 2 bases, leaving 15 bases between them. Per the germline V gene, CDR1 is SQVTM and CDR2 is ANQGSEA. The CDR3 sequence is 13 residues long. The CDR3 region is CSATPQGPYEQYF. The CDR3 nucleotides read TGCAGCGCCACGCCGCAGGGCCCCTACGAGCAGTACTTC.

This clonotype has just a few counts. The CDR3 loop is CSVELSTGGGTGELFF. The CDR3 coding sequence is TGCAGCGTTGAACTTTCCACAGGGGGGGGCACCGGGGAGCTGTTTTTT. V usage is TRBV29-1 and J usage is TRBJ2-2; possible D gene TRBD1, 8 bases. Germline V gives CDR1 SQVTM, CDR2 ANQGSEA. The V end lost 2 bases, the J end lost 4 bases, and 17 bases lay between the germline ends. This CDR3 is 16 amino acids long.

This sequence joins TRBV7-2 and TRBJ2-7, with D perhaps TRBD1 or TRBD2 (5 bases each). This CDR3 comprises 15 residues. The V and J ends lost 6 bases and 1 base respectively, with 16 bases between them. From germline, CDR1 is SGHTA and CDR2 FQGNSA. CDR3 residues: CASRPPGGLSYEQYF. As DNA, the CDR3 is TGTGCCAGCAGACCTCCTGGGGGATTATCCTACGAGCAGTACTTC.